The clone carrying this T cell receptor beta chain was picked up one time. Libraries were prepared by immunoSEQ multiplex PCR; TCRdb keeps only in-frame clonotypes and omits some of them. The repertoire holds under 150,000 clones, with 75% to 95% as singletons. The sample comes from a study of T cells after somatic rescue of genetic block. The V segment lost 5 bases and the J segment 7 bases; nucleotides outside the gene matches: 9. The CDR3 sequence is 15 residues long. Germline-derived CDR1 and CDR2 are MDHEN and SYDVKM. The V and J genes are TRBV28 and TRBJ2-7; the match to TRBD2 covers 12 bases. The sample taken for sequencing was peripheral blood mononuclear cells (PBMCs). The source of this sequence is a woman under 30. In DNA form, the CDR3 reads TGTGCCAGCAGTCCGACTAGCGGGGGACCTCGGGAGCAGTACTTC. Amino acid sequence: CASSPTSGGPREQYF.